This note documents a single T cell receptor beta chain sequence. Its antigen is unknown. 5'RACE template switching with UMIs produced the TCR beta cDNA. TCRdb reworked the 5' RACE reads into one entry per CDR3 protein, no DNA. Recorded for this sample: 550,000 or so distinct CDR3 sequences. The CDR3 loop spans 15 amino acids. The data originate from a study of T cells expressing NK-cell markers. Across the study: The TCR beta repertoires originated in sorted CD3+CD56+NKG2C+, CD3+CD56+NKG2C- and CD3+CD56-NKG2C+ T cells. Study-level points and caveats: A handful of donors showed these clonotypes also leading the CD3+CD56-NKG2C+ fraction.

This sequence joins TRBV12-3 or TRBV12-4 and TRBJ1-1; TCRdb returns TRBD1, unconfirmable since there is no DNA. Sequenced: blood T cells: a sorted CD56 or NKG2C T cell subset, CD4+ or CD8+ T cells, or bulk PBMC T cells (not recorded which). This sequence originates from a man aged 18 to 29 in good health. CDR3 protein: CASCLTGTKDTEAFF.